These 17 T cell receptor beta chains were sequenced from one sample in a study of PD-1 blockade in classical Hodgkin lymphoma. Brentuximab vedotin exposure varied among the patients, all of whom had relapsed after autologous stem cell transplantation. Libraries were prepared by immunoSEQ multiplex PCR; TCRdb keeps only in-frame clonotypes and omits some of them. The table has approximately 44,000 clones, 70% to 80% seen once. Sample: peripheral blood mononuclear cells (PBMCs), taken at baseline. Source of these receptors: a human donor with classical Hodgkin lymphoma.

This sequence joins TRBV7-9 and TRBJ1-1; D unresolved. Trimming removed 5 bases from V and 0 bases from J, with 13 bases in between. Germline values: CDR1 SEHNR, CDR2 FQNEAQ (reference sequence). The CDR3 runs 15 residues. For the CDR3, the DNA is TGTGCCAGCAGCGAAGACGGGATTCTGAACACTGAAGCTTTCTTT. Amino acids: CASSEDGILNTEAFF.

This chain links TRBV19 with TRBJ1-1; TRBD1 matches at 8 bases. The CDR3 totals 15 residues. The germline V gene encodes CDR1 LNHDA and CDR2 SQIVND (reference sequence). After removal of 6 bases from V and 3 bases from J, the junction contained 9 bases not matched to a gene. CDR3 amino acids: CASRPGTGSHTEAFF. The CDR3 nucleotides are TGTGCCAGTAGGCCCGGGACAGGTTCTCACACTGAAGCTTTCTTT.

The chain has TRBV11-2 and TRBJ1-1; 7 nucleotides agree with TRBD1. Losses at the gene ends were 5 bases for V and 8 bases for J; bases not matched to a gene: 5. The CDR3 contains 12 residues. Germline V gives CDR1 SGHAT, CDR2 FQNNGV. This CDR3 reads CASSVNRGEAFF. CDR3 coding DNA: TGTGCCAGCAGCGTAAACAGGGGAGAAGCTTTCTTT. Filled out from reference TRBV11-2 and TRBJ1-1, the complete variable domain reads EAGVAQSPRYKIIEKRQSVAFWCNPISGHATLYWYQQILGQGPKLLIQFQNNGVVDDSQLPKDRFSAERLKGVDSTLKIQPAKLEDSAVYLCASSVNRGEAFFGQGTRLTVV.

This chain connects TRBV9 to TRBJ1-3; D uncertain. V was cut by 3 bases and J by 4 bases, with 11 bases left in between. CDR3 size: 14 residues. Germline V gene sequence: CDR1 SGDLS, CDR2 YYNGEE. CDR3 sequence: CASSDRPAGNTIYF. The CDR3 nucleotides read TGTGCCAGCAGCGACCGCCCGGCAGGAAACACCATATATTTT.

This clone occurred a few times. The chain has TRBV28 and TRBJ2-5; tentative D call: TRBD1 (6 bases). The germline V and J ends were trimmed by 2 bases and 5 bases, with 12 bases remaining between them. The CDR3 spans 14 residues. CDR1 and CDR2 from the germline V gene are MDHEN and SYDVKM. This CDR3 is CASSLGQLYETQYF. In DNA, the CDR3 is TGTGCCAGCAGTTTAGGACAGTTATATGAGACCCAGTACTTC.

The CDR3, as DNA: TGTGCCAGCAGTTCCCTGGGACAGGGGAACTCCTACGAGCAGTACTTC. Translated: CASSSLGQGNSYEQYF. The chain joins TRBV28 to TRBJ2-7; 10 bases match TRBD1. The J segment lost 0 bases and the V segment lost 4 bases, leaving 6 bases of the junction unmatched. Germline V CDR1 and CDR2: MDHEN, SYDVKM. The CDR3 has 16 amino acids.

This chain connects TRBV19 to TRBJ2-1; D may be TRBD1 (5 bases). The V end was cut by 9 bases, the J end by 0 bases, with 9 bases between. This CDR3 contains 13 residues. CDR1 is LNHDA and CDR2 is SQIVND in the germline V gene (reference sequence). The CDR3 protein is CASLDTSYNEQFF. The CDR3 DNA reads TGTGCCAGCCTGGACACCTCCTACAATGAGCAGTTCTTC.

As DNA, the CDR3 is TGCAGTCTACGGGCCCCGAACACCGGGGAGCTGTTTTTT. Its protein product is CSLRAPNTGELFF. This chain connects TRBV29-1 to TRBJ2-2; D gene unclear. The CDR3 sequence is 13 residues long. Germline CDR1 is SQVTM and CDR2 is ANQGSEA.

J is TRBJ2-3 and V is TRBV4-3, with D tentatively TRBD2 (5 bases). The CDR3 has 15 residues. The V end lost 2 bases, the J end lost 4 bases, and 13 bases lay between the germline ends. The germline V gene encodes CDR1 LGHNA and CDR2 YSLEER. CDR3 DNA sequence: TGCGCCAGCAGCCAAAAGGCGGGTTTTCCAGATACGCAGTATTTT. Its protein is CASSQKAGFPDTQYF.

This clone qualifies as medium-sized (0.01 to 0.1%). The CDR3 nucleotides are TGTGCCAGCAGGGACGCTGCGTGGGAGCAGTACTTC. It translates to CASRDAAWEQYF. The rearrangement joins TRBV2 to TRBJ2-7; D gene unclear. The CDR3 totals 12 residues. Germline values: CDR1 SNHLY, CDR2 FYNNEI. Trimming took 6 bases from V and 7 from J, leaving 13 bases between them.

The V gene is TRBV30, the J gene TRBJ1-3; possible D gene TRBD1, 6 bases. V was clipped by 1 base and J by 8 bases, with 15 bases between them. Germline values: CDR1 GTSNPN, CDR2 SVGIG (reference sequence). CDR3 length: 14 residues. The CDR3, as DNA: TGTGCCTGGAGTGCAGGGACACGGCTCTACACCATATATTTT. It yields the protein CAWSAGTRLYTIYF.

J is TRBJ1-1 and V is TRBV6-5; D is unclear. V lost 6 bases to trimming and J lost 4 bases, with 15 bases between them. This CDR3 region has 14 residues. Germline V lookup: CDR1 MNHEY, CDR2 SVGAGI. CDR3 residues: CASSAGPSATEAFF. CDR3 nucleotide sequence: TGTGCCAGCAGCGCCGGTCCATCTGCCACTGAAGCTTTCTTT.

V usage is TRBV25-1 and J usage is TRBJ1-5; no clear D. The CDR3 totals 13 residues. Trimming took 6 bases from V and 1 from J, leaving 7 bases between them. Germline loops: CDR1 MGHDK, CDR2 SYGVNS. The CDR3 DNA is TGTGCCAGCAGGGACGGGAGCAATCAGCCCCAGCATTTT. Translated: CASRDGSNQPQHF.

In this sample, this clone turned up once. CDR3 nucleotides: TGTGCCTGGAGCGGTATTGCCTACGAGCAGTACTTC. It codes for CAWSGIAYEQYF. This chain joins TRBV30 and TRBJ2-7; no clear D gene. Germline CDR1 reads GTSNPN; CDR2 reads SVGIG (reference sequence). The CDR3 is 12 amino acids. V dropped 3 bases and J dropped 2 bases, with 8 bases sitting between them.

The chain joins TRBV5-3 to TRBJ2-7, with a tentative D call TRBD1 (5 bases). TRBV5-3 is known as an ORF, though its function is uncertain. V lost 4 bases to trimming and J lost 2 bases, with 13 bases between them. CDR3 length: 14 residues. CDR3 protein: CARSRGHGPYEQYF. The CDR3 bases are TGTGCCAGAAGCCGAGGACATGGGCCCTACGAGCAGTACTTC.

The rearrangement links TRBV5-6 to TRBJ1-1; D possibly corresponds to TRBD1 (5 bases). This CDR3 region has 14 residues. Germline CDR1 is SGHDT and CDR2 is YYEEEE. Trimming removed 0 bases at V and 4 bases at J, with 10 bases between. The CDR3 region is CASSLVGGTTEAFF. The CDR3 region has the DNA TGTGCCAGCAGCTTGGTTGGGGGGACCACTGAAGCTTTCTTT. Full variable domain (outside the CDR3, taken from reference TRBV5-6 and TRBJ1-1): DAGVTQSPTHLIKTRGQQVTLRCSPKSGHDTVSWYQQALGQGPQFIFQYYEEEERQRGNFPDRFSGHQFPNYSSELNVNALLLGDSALYLCASSLVGGTTEAFFGQGTRLTVV.

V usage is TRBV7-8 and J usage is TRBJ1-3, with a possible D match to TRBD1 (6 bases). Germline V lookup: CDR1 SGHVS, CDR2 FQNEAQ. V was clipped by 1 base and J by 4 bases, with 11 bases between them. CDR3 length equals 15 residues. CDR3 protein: CASSLGTGLGNTIYF. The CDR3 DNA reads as TGTGCCAGCAGCTTAGGCACAGGGCTCGGAAACACCATATATTTT.